Listed below are T cell receptor beta chains from one sample, sequenced in a study of T cell changes during pregnancy in multiple sclerosis. Here immunoSEQ multiplex PCR was the method, and the copy in TCRdb shows in-frame clones only, minus some. The sample comprises tens of thousands of clones, approximately 90% of which are singletons, and 0.7% rests with the top ten. The sequences come from CD4+ T cells from peripheral blood mononuclear cells, collected before pregnancy. These receptors were obtained from a female donor with multiple sclerosis, enrolled in a pregnancy study. Both conserved end residues are part of each CDR3. Each record gives: clone size, D gene, V gene, CDR3 length, J gene, CDR3 protein, CDR3 DNA. D genes are given only for firm matches. Size is stated for part of the rows, as once, few or many counts, or as a class when the clone is expanded.

clone_size: NA
d_call: TRBD2
v_call: TRBV9
cdr3_length: 19
j_call: TRBJ2-1
cdr3_aa: CASSPRVSGRAYSYNEQFF
cdr3_nt: TGTGCCAGCAGTCCCAGAGTAAGCGGGAGGGCCTATAGTTACAATGAGCAGTTCTTC

clone_size: NA
d_call: NA
v_call: TRBV10-3
cdr3_length: 14
j_call: TRBJ1-2
cdr3_aa: CAISEYGTRDGYTF
cdr3_nt: TGTGCCATCAGTGAGTATGGGACAAGGGATGGCTACACCTTC

clone_size: NA
d_call: NA
v_call: TRBV2
cdr3_length: 13
j_call: TRBJ1-1
cdr3_aa: CASSEARRTEAFF
cdr3_nt: TGTGCCAGCAGTGAAGCTCGGAGGACTGAAGCTTTCTTT

clone_size: once
d_call: NA
v_call: TRBV11-2
cdr3_length: 14
j_call: TRBJ2-7
cdr3_aa: CASSLDPGGFEQYF
cdr3_nt: TGTGCCAGCAGCTTAGATCCAGGCGGGTTCGAGCAGTACTTC

clone_size: NA
d_call: NA
v_call: TRBV9
cdr3_length: 13
j_call: TRBJ2-7
cdr3_aa: CASSVDVRGEQYF
cdr3_nt: TGTGCCAGCAGCGTAGATGTCAGGGGCGAGCAGTACTTC

clone_size: NA
d_call: NA
v_call: TRBV29-1
cdr3_length: 14
j_call: TRBJ1-1
cdr3_aa: CSVEDPQQQVRAFF
cdr3_nt: TGCAGCGTTGAAGATCCCCAACAACAGGTGAGGGCTTTCTTT

clone_size: few
d_call: NA
v_call: TRBV7-3
cdr3_length: 13
j_call: TRBJ1-2
cdr3_aa: CASSPDKNYGYTF
cdr3_nt: TGTGCCAGCAGCCCAGACAAGAACTATGGCTACACCTTC

clone_size: NA
d_call: NA
v_call: TRBV19
cdr3_length: 18
j_call: TRBJ2-1
cdr3_aa: CASSGIAREGGRYNEQFF
cdr3_nt: TGTGCCAGTAGCGGGATCGCGAGGGAAGGTGGGAGGTACAATGAGCAGTTCTTC

clone_size: NA
d_call: NA
v_call: TRBV5-1
cdr3_length: 16
j_call: TRBJ1-2
cdr3_aa: CASSLDPSTPSYGYTF
cdr3_nt: TGCGCCAGCAGCTTGGATCCTAGTACCCCCTCCTATGGCTACACCTTC

clone_size: NA
d_call: NA
v_call: TRBV30
cdr3_length: 15
j_call: TRBJ2-1
cdr3_aa: CAWTPPGASYNEQFF
cdr3_nt: TGTGCCTGGACTCCCCCAGGGGCTTCCTACAATGAGCAGTTCTTC

clone_size: NA
d_call: TRBD1
v_call: TRBV7-6
cdr3_length: 16
j_call: TRBJ2-3
cdr3_aa: CASSFRQGRSSDTQYF
cdr3_nt: TGTGCCAGCAGCTTTCGACAGGGTAGATCTTCAGATACGCAGTATTTT

clone_size: NA
d_call: TRBD2
v_call: TRBV7-2
cdr3_length: 15
j_call: TRBJ2-5
cdr3_aa: CASSFPRGVQETQYF
cdr3_nt: TGTGCCAGCAGCTTCCCGCGGGGGGTACAAGAGACCCAGTACTTC

clone_size: NA
d_call: NA
v_call: TRBV5-1
cdr3_length: 17
j_call: TRBJ2-3
cdr3_aa: CASSLEDPEGITDTQYF
cdr3_nt: TGCGCCAGCAGCTTGGAAGACCCCGAGGGAATCACAGATACGCAGTATTTT

clone_size: NA
d_call: TRBD2
v_call: TRBV27
cdr3_length: 16
j_call: TRBJ2-1
cdr3_aa: CASSSLAGGPPNEQFF
cdr3_nt: TGTGCCAGCAGTTCCTTGGCGGGAGGGCCTCCCAATGAGCAGTTCTTC

clone_size: NA
d_call: TRBD1
v_call: TRBV7-2
cdr3_length: 14
j_call: TRBJ2-5
cdr3_aa: CASSSVDRVETQYF
cdr3_nt: TGTGCCAGCAGCTCGGTAGACAGGGTAGAGACCCAGTACTTC

clone_size: NA
d_call: NA
v_call: TRBV28
cdr3_length: 16
j_call: TRBJ1-5
cdr3_aa: CASSLLRPVSNQPQHF
cdr3_nt: TGTGCCAGCAGTTTATTGAGGCCCGTTAGCAATCAGCCCCAGCATTTT

clone_size: once
d_call: TRBD1
v_call: TRBV2
cdr3_length: 14
j_call: TRBJ1-5
cdr3_aa: CASSEGQGNQPQHF
cdr3_nt: TGTGCCAGCAGTGAAGGACAGGGGAATCAGCCCCAGCATTTT

clone_size: NA
d_call: TRBD2
v_call: TRBV11-1
cdr3_length: 16
j_call: TRBJ2-1
cdr3_aa: CASSLDRLAGPAEQFF
cdr3_nt: TGTGCCAGCAGCTTAGACCGACTAGCGGGACCTGCCGAGCAGTTCTTC

clone_size: NA
d_call: TRBD1
v_call: TRBV6-5
cdr3_length: 15
j_call: TRBJ1-1
cdr3_aa: CASSAQTGGITEAFF
cdr3_nt: TGTGCCAGCAGTGCCCAGACAGGGGGCATCACTGAAGCTTTCTTT

clone_size: NA
d_call: NA
v_call: TRBV30
cdr3_length: 13
j_call: TRBJ1-5
cdr3_aa: CAWSGGDNQPQHF
cdr3_nt: TGTGCCTGGAGTGGGGGGGACAATCAGCCCCAGCATTTT

clone_size: once
d_call: NA
v_call: TRBV19
cdr3_length: 15
j_call: TRBJ1-6
cdr3_aa: CASSIRAGDNSPLHF
cdr3_nt: TGTGCCAGTAGTATCAGGGCAGGCGACAATTCACCCCTCCACTTT

clone_size: NA
d_call: TRBD2
v_call: TRBV5-1
cdr3_length: 13
j_call: TRBJ2-1
cdr3_aa: CASSPGGYNEQFF
cdr3_nt: TGCGCCAGCAGCCCCGGGGGGTACAATGAGCAGTTCTTC

clone_size: once
d_call: TRBD2
v_call: TRBV2
cdr3_length: 14
j_call: TRBJ2-7
cdr3_aa: CASSPPSGGGEQYF
cdr3_nt: TGTGCCAGCAGTCCCCCTAGCGGGGGAGGCGAGCAGTACTTC